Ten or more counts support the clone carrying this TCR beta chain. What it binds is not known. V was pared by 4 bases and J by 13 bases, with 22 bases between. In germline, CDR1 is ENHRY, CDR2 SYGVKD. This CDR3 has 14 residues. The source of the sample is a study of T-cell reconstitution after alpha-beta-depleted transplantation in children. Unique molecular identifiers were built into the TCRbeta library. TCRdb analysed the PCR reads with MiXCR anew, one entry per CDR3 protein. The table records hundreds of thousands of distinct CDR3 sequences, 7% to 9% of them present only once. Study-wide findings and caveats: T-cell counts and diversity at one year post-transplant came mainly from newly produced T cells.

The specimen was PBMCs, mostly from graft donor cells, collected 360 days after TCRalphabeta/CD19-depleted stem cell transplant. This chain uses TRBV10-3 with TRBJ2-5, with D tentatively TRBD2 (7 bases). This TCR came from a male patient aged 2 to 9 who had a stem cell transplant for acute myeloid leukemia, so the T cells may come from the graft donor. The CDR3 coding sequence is TGTGCCATCAGTGGGTTCACCTCGGGGGGCGCCTTGTACTTC. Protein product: CAISGFTSGGALYF.